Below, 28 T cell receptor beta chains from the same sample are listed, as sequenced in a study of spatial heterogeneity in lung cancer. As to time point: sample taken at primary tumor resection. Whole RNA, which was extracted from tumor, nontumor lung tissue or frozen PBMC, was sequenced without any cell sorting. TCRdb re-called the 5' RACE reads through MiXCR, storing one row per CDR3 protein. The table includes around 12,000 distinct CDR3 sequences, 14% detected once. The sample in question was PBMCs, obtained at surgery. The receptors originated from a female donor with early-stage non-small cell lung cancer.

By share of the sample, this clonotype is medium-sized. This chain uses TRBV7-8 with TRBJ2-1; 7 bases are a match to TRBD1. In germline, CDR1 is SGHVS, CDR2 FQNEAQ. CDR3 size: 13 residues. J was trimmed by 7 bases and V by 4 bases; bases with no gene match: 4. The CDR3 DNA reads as TGTGCCAGCAGCTCAGACAGGGAGAATGAGCAGTTCTTC. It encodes CASSSDRENEQFF.

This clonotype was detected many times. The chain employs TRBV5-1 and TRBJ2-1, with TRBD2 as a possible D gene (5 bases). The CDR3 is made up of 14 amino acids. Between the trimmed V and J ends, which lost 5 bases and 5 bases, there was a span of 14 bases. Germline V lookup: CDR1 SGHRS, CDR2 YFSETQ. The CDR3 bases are TGCGCCAGCAGTTTTTCCCCCGGGGACAATGAGCAGTTCTTC. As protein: CASSFSPGDNEQFF.

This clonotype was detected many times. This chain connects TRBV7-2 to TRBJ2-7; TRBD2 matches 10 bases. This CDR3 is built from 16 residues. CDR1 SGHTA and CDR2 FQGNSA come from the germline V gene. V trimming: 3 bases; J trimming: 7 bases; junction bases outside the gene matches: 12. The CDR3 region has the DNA TGTGCCAGCAGCTTTTTGGCTAGCGGGAGTGGTAGAGAGCAGTACTTC. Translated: CASSFLASGSGREQYF. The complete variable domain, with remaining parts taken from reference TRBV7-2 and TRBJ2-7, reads GAGVSQSPSNKVTEKGKDVELRCDPISGHTALYWYRQSLGQGLEFLIYFQGNSAPDKSGLPSDRFSAERTGGSVSTLTIQRTQQEDSAVYLCASSFLASGSGREQYFGPGTRLTVT.

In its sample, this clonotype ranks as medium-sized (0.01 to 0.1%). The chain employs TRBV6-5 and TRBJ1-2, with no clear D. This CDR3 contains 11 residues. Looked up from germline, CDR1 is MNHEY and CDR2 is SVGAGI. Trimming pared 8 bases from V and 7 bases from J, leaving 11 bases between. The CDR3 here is CASGYLFGYTF. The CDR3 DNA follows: TGTGCCAGCGGGTATCTTTTTGGCTACACCTTC.

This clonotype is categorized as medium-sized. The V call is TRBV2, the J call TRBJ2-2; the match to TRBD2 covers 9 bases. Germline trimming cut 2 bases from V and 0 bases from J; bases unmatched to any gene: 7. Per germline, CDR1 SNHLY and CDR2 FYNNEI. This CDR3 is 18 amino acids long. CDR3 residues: CASSEPSLAGANTGELFF. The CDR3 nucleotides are TGTGCCAGCAGTGAACCCTCTTTAGCGGGAGCGAACACCGGGGAGCTGTTTTTT.

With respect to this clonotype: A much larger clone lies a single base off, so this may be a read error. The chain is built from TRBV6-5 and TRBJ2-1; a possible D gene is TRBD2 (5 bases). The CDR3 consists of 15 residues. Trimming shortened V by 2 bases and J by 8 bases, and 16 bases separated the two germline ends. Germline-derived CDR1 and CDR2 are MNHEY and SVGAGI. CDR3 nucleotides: TGTGCCAGCAGTTACCGTCAGGACTGTATCCATGAGCAGTTCTTC. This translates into CASSYRQDCIHEQFF.

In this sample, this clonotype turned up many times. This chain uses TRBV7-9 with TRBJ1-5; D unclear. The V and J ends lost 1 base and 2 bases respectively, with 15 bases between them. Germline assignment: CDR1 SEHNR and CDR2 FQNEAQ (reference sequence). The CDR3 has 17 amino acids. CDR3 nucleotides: TGTGCCAGCAGCTTAGAACGGGATTTGTTAGGCAATCAGCCCCAGCATTTT. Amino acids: CASSLERDLLGNQPQHF.

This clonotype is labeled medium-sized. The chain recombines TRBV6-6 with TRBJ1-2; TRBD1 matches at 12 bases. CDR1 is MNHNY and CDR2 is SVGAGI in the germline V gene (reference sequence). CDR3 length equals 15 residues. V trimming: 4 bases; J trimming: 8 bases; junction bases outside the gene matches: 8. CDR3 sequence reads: CASSLPGQGAEGYTF. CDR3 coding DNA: TGTGCCAGCAGTTTACCGGGACAGGGGGCGGAAGGCTACACCTTC.

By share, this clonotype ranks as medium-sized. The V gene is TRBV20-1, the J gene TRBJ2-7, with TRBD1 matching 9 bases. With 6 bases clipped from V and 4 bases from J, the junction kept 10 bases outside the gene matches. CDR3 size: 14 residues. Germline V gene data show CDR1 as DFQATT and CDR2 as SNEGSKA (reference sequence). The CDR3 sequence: CSAPTGTGSYEQYF. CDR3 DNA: TGCAGTGCGCCTACCGGGACAGGGTCGTACGAGCAGTACTTC.

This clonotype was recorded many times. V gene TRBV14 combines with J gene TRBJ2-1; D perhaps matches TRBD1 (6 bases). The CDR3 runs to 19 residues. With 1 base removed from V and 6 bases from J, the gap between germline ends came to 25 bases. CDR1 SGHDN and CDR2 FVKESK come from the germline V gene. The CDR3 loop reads CASSQVGLQGRPLGNEQFF. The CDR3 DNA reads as TGTGCCAGCAGCCAAGTTGGCCTCCAGGGGCGCCCTCTCGGCAATGAGCAGTTCTTC.

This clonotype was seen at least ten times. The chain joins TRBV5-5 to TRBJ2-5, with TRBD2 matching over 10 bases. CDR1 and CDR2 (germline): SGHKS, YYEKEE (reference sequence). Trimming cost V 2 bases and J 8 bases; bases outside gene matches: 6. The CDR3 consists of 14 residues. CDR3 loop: CASSFLAGVETQYF. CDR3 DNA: TGTGCCAGCAGCTTTCTAGCGGGGGTAGAAACCCAGTACTTC.

The CDR3 spells CASSRRQTSYEQYF. The CDR3 DNA follows: TGTGCCAGCAGTCGCCGACAGACCTCCTACGAGCAGTACTTC. V gene TRBV28 combines with J gene TRBJ2-7; possible D gene TRBD1, 5 bases. Germline V CDR1 and CDR2: MDHEN, SYDVKM. The CDR3 loop spans 14 amino acids. V dropped 5 bases and J dropped 0 bases, with 11 bases sitting between them.

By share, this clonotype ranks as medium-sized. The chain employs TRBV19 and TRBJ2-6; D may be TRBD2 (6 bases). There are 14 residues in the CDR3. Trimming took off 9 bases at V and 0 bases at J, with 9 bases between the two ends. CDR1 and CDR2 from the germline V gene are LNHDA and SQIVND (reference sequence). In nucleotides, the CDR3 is TGTGCCAGCAGGGACTTCTCTGGGGCCAACGTCCTGACTTTC. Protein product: CASRDFSGANVLTF. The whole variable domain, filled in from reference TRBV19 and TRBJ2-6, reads DGGITQSPKYLFRKEGQNVTLSCEQNLNHDAMYWYRQDPGQGLRLIYYSQIVNDFQKGDIAEGYSVSREKKESFPLTVTSAQKNPTAFYLCASRDFSGANVLTFGAGSRLTVL.

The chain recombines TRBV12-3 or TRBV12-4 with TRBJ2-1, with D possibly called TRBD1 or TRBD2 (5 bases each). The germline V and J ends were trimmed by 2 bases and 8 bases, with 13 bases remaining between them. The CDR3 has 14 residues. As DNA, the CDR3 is TGTGCCAGCAGTTTATGGGGGAGAGGCTATGAGCAGTTCTTC. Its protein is CASSLWGRGYEQFF.

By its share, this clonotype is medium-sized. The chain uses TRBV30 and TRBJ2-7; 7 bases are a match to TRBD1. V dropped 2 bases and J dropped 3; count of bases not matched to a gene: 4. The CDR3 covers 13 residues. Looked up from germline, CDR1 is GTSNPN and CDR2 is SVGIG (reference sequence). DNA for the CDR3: TGTGCCTGGAGTACGGGGACAGTCTACGAGCAGTACTTC. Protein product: CAWSTGTVYEQYF.

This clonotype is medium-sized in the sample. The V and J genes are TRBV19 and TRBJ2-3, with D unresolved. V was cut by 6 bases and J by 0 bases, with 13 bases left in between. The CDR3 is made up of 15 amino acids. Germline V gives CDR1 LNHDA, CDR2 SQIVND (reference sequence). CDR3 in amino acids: CASSLNPGSTDTQYF. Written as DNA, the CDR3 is TGTGCCAGTAGCCTTAATCCTGGTAGCACAGATACGCAGTATTTT.

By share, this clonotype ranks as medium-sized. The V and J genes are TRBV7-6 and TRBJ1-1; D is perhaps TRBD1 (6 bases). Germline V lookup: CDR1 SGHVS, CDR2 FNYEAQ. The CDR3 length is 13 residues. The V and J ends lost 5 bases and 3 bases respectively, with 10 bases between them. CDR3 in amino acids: CASSEQGYTEAFF. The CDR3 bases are TGTGCCAGCAGCGAACAGGGTTACACTGAAGCTTTCTTT.

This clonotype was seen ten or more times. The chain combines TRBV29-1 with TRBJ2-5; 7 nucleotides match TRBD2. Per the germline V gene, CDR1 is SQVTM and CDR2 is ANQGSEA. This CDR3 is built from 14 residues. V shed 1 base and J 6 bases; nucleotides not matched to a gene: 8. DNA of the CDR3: TGCAGCGTTGAAGGAAGGGGAGGGCGGCAGACCCAGTACTTC. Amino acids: CSVEGRGGRQTQYF. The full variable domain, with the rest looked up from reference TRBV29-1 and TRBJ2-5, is SAVISQKPSRDICQRGTSLTIQCQVDSQVTMMFWYRQQPGQSLTLIATANQGSEATYESGFVIDKFPISRPNLTFSTLTVSNMSPEDSSIYLCSVEGRGGRQTQYFGPGTRLLVL.

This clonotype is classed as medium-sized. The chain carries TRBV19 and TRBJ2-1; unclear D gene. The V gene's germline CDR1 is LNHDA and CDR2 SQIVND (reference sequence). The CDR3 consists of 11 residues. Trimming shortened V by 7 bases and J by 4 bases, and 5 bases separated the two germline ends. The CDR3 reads CASTEYNEQFF. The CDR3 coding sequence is TGTGCCAGTACCGAATACAATGAGCAGTTCTTC.

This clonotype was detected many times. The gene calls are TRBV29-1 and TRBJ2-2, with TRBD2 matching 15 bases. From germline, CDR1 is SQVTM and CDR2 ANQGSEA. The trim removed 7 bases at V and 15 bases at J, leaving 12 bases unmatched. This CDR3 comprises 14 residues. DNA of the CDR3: TGCAGCGCGGGGACTAGCGGGGGGAGTGCGAAGGTGTTTTTT. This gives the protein CSAGTSGGSAKVFF.

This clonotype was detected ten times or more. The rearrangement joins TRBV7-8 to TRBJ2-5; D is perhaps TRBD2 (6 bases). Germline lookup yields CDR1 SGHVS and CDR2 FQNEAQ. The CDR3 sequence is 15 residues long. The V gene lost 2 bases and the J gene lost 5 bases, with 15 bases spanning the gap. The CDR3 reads CASSLFGGKGETQYF. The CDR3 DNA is TGTGCCAGCAGCTTATTCGGCGGGAAAGGGGAGACCCAGTACTTC.

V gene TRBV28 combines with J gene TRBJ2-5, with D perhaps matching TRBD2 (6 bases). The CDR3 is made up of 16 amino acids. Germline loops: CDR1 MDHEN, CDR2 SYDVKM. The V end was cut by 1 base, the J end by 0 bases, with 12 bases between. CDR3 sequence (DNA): TGTGCCAGCAGTTTATATGCGGGGACGTACCAAGAGACCCAGTACTTC. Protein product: CASSLYAGTYQETQYF.

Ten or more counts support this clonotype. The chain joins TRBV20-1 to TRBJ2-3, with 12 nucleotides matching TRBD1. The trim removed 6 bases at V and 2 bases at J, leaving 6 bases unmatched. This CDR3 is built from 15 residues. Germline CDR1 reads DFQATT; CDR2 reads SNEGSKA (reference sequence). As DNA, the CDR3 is TGCAGTGCGGTCGGGACAGGGGGCTCCACAGATACGCAGTATTTT. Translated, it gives CSAVGTGGSTDTQYF.

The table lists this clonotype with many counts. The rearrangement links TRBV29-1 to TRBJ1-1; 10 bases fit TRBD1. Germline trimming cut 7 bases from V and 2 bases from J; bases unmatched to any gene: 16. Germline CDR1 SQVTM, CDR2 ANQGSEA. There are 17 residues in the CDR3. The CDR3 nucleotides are TGCAGCGCCTGTTCAATCTGGGACAGGGGCGCAAACACTGAAGCTTTCTTT. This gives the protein CSACSIWDRGANTEAFF.

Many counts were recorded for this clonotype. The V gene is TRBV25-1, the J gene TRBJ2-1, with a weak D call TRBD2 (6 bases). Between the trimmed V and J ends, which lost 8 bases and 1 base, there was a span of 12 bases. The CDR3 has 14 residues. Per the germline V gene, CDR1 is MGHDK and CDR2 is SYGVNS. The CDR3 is CASLTGESYNEQFF. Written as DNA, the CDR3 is TGTGCCAGCCTAACGGGGGAATCCTACAATGAGCAGTTCTTC. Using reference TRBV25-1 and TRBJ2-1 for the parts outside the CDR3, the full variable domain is EADIYQTPRYLVIGTGKKITLECSQTMGHDKMYWYQQDPGMELHLIHYSYGVNSTEKGDLSSESTVSRIRTEHFPLTLESARPSHTSQYLCASLTGESYNEQFFGPGTRLTVL.

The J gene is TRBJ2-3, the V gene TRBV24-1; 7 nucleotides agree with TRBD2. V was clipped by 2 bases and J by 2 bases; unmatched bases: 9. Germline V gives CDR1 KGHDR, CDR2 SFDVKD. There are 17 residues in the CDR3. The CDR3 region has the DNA TGTGCCACCAGTGATTCCAGCGGGGCGTCCCACACAGATACGCAGTATTTT. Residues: CATSDSSGASHTDTQYF.

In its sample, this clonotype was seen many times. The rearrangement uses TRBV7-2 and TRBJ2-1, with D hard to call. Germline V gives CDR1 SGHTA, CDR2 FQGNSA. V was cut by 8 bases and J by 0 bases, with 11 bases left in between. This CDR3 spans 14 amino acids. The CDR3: CASATDSSYNEQFF. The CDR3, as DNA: TGTGCCAGCGCAACAGATAGCTCCTACAATGAGCAGTTCTTC.

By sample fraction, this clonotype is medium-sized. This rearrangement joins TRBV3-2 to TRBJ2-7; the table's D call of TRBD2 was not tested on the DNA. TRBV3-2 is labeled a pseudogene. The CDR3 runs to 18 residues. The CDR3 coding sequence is TGTGCCAGCAGCCAAAACCCCTTGGGGACTAGCGGTACCTACGAGCAGTACTTC. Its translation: CASSQNPLGTSGTYEQYF.